The rows below give T cell receptor beta chains drawn from one sample of a study of post-analysis software for immune sequencing data. TCRdb ran MiXCR on the PCR reads and lists one entry per CDR3 protein. The repertoire consists of hundreds of thousands of distinct CDR3 sequences, with 25% to 30% occurring once and the leading ten covering 0.5% to 0.6%. Input material: blood. These receptors were taken from a girl aged 10 to 17 with multiple sclerosis. CDR3s include the opening cysteine and the closing phenylalanine or tryptophan. D genes are given only for firm matches. Some rows mark clone size as missing; the rest say once, few, many or name a class of expanded clone.

. | few | TRBJ2-7 | TRBV29-1 | CSVGSVGGWYEQYF | TGCAGCGTTGGATCAGTTGGGGGTTGGTACGAGCAGTACTTC
. | . | TRBJ1-6 | TRBV5-1 | CASSFSAAPNSPLHF | TGCGCCAGCAGCTTCTCGGCAGCCCCAAATTCACCCCTCCACTTT
TRBD1 | . | TRBJ2-3 | TRBV28 | CASSLDRAADTQYF | TGTGCCAGCAGTTTAGACAGGGCGGCAGATACGCAGTATTTT
TRBD2 | few | TRBJ2-1 | TRBV20-1 | CSAKGLAWDEQFF | TGCAGTGCTAAGGGACTAGCGTGGGATGAGCAGTTCTTC
. | . | TRBJ2-3 | TRBV7-6 | CASSLAGPNSADTQYF | TGTGCCAGCAGCTTAGCGGGGCCAAACTCCGCAGATACGCAGTATTTT
TRBD2 | . | TRBJ2-1 | TRBV7-2 | CASSLEVSGSSYNEQFF | TGTGCCAGCAGCTTAGAGGTTAGCGGGAGCTCCTACAATGAGCAGTTCTTC
. | few | TRBJ2-1 | TRBV11-2 | CASSQQNTAYNEQFF | TGTGCCAGCAGCCAACAGAACACCGCCTACAATGAGCAGTTCTTC
TRBD1 | few | TRBJ2-1 | TRBV20-1 | CSASYDRAGNEQFF | TGCAGTGCTAGTTACGACAGGGCTGGGAATGAGCAGTTCTTC
TRBD1 | . | TRBJ1-6 | TRBV5-1 | CASSPRGIDSPLHF | TGCGCCAGCAGTCCCAGGGGGATTGATTCACCCCTCCACTTT
TRBD2 | few | TRBJ2-1 | TRBV10-2 | CASTSGGAGGTSYNEQFF | TGCGCCAGCACCTCGGGGGGAGCGGGAGGTACCTCCTACAATGAGCAGTTCTTC
. | . | TRBJ2-3 | TRBV12-2 | CASRLVLVGGRSTQYF | TGTGCAAGTCGCTTAGTATTAGTGGGGGGGCGGAGTACGCAGTATTTT
TRBD1 | . | TRBJ2-1 | TRBV11-2 | CASSQTPTGGKQFF | TGTGCCAGCAGTCAAACCCCGACAGGGGGCAAGCAGTTCTTC
TRBD1 | . | TRBJ2-1 | TRBV7-8 | CASSLLVTGQGSDEQFF | TGTGCCAGCAGCTTATTGGTGACAGGACAGGGGTCCGATGAGCAGTTCTTC
TRBD1 | . | TRBJ2-7 | TRBV6-2/TRBV6-3 | CASSATGTGKHEQYF | TGTGCCAGCAGTGCAACCGGGACAGGGAAGCACGAGCAGTACTTC
TRBD1 | . | TRBJ2-1 | TRBV15 | CATSRVGQGSGEQFF | TGTGCCACCAGCAGGGTAGGACAGGGAAGCGGTGAGCAGTTCTTC
. | few | TRBJ2-3 | TRBV20-1 | CSARSGEASTDTQYF | TGCAGTGCTAGGTCGGGGGAGGCTAGCACAGATACGCAGTATTTT
. | few | TRBJ1-1 | TRBV29-1 | CSVASSGGTEAFF | TGCAGCGTTGCGAGTTCGGGGGGCACTGAAGCTTTCTTT
TRBD1 | . | TRBJ1-2 | TRBV20-1 | CSARDAGGNYGYTF | TGCAGTGCTAGAGATGCAGGGGGGAACTATGGCTACACCTTC
TRBD1 | . | TRBJ1-1 | TRBV11-1 | CASSFTTGASGFDTEAFF | TGTGCCAGCAGCTTCACTACAGGGGCGTCAGGGTTCGACACTGAAGCTTTCTTT
TRBD1 | few | TRBJ2-7 | TRBV20-1 | CSAPGVGQGELHGGEQYF | TGCAGTGCGCCAGGGGTGGGACAGGGAGAGCTGCATGGTGGCGAGCAGTACTTC
TRBD2 | few | TRBJ2-7 | TRBV6-2/TRBV6-3 | CASNHRRLAGVEQYF | TGTGCCAGCAATCACAGAAGACTAGCGGGAGTCGAGCAGTACTTC
. | many | TRBJ2-3 | TRBV29-1 | CSVARPSTDTQYF | TGCAGCGTAGCTAGACCTAGCACAGATACGCAGTATTTT
. | once | TRBJ2-7 | TRBV21-1 | CASSGTSGDYEQYF | TGTGCCAGCAGCGGAACTAGCGGGGATTACGAGCAGTACTTC
TRBD2 | few | TRBJ2-2 | TRBV20-1 | CSARALASNTGELFF | TGCAGTGCTAGAGCACTAGCGAGTAACACCGGGGAGCTGTTTTTT
. | . | TRBJ1-1 | TRBV20-1 | CSAREVARGRYGGNTEAFF | TGCAGTGCTAGAGAAGTCGCCCGGGGCAGGTATGGCGGCAACACTGAAGCTTTCTTT
. | few | TRBJ1-2 | TRBV9 | CASSVAPETNYGYTF | TGTGCCAGCAGCGTAGCGCCAGAGACCAACTATGGCTACACCTTC
. | . | TRBJ1-5 | TRBV4-1 | CASSQQITGRPQHF | TGCGCCAGCAGCCAACAAATTACAGGTCGGCCCCAGCATTTT
. | . | TRBJ2-7 | TRBV7-2 | CASSLLPGVHEQYF | TGTGCCAGCAGCTTACTTCCAGGGGTACACGAGCAGTACTTC
. | few | TRBJ2-3 | TRBV20-1 | CSASVGLSTDTQYF | TGCAGTGCCTCCGTTGGGCTAAGCACAGATACGCAGTATTTT
TRBD2 | few | TRBJ2-3 | TRBV28 | CASSLLKREGTDTQYF | TGTGCCAGCAGTTTGTTGAAACGGGAGGGAACAGATACGCAGTATTTT
. | . | TRBJ2-5 | TRBV7-9 | CASSSRQASGETQYF | TGTGCCAGCAGTTCTAGACAGGCGAGTGGGGAGACCCAGTACTTC
TRBD1 | few | TRBJ2-7 | TRBV7-2 | CASSVDRGRDREQYF | TGTGCCAGCAGTGTTGACAGGGGGCGCGATCGCGAGCAGTACTTC
. | few | TRBJ2-5 | TRBV29-1 | CSVERQGKETQYF | TGCAGCGTTGAACGCCAGGGGAAAGAGACCCAGTACTTC
TRBD1 | . | TRBJ2-1 | TRBV7-9 | CASSLGQGARNEQFF | TGTGCCAGCAGCCTGGGACAGGGGGCGAGAAATGAGCAGTTCTTC
. | . | TRBJ2-5 | TRBV24-1 | CATSDRRNARGETQYF | TGTGCCACCAGTGATCGACGCAATGCCCGGGGCGAGACCCAGTACTTC
. | many | TRBJ2-7 | TRBV7-2 | CASSPRTSSSYEQYF | TGTGCCAGCAGCCCTCGGACTTCTAGCTCCTACGAGCAGTACTTC
TRBD2 | . | TRBJ2-1 | TRBV7-9 | CASSLATSGSLSDEQFF | TGTGCCAGCAGCTTAGCGACTAGCGGGAGCCTCAGCGATGAGCAGTTCTTC
. | few | TRBJ2-4 | TRBV6-5 | CASSYSRPMGIKNIQYF | TGTGCCAGCAGTTACTCGAGGCCCATGGGAATCAAAAACATTCAGTACTTC
. | few | TRBJ2-7 | TRBV7-2 | CASSLGGVSEQYF | TGTGCCAGCAGCTTAGGCGGGGTGAGCGAGCAGTACTTC
TRBD2 | . | TRBJ2-1 | TRBV20-1 | CSARDNWAGGRGYNEQFF | TGCAGTGCTAGAGATAATTGGGCGGGGGGGAGAGGGTACAATGAGCAGTTCTTC
TRBD1 | . | TRBJ1-1 | TRBV20-1 | CSADPDRDTEAFF | TGCAGTGCGGACCCGGACAGGGACACTGAAGCTTTCTTT
. | . | TRBJ2-7 | TRBV4-3 | CASSQDRDPTYEQYF | TGCGCCAGCAGCCAAGATCGGGACCCAACCTACGAGCAGTACTTC
. | . | TRBJ1-4 | TRBV28 | CATIPGIGEKLFF | TGTGCCACCATACCAGGGATCGGCGAAAAACTGTTTTTT
TRBD1 | many | TRBJ1-2 | TRBV27 | CASTSQGAKRYTF | TGTGCCAGCACTTCTCAGGGGGCTAAGCGCTACACCTTC
TRBD2 | few | TRBJ2-7 | TRBV4-3 | CASSQGGTGVHEQYF | TGCGCCAGCAGCCAGGGGGGGACTGGTGTGCACGAGCAGTACTTC
. | . | TRBJ2-7 | TRBV15 | CATSRDRDTDYEQYF | TGTGCCACCAGCAGGGACCGGGACACAGACTACGAGCAGTACTTC
TRBD1 | few | TRBJ1-5 | TRBV29-1 | CSVAYTGQHWPQHF | TGCAGCGTGGCCTACACGGGACAGCACTGGCCCCAGCATTTT
TRBD2 | . | TRBJ2-1 | TRBV4-3 | CASSQDNSASGSLFF | TGCGCCAGCAGCCAAGATAATTCGGCTAGCGGGAGCCTGTTCTTC